One and the same sample provided the 32 T cell receptor beta chains below, sequenced in a study of blood T cells in healthy people across ages. For the second PCR, which ran for about 6 to 12 cycles, a sample-barcoded 5' primer and a J-beta primer mix were used. TCRdb processed the 5' RACE reads anew with MiXCR; each CDR3 protein has one entry. The data show roughly 1,800,000 distinct CDR3 sequences, with around half seen just once and 2.1% held by the top ten. The sequenced material came from blood. The origin of the receptors is a woman aged 35 to 49 in good health.

As for this clonotype: Mismatch with germline at one junction end may stem from a read error. V and J are TRBV18 and TRBJ2-3, with 9 bases that match TRBD1. The CDR3 loop spans 18 amino acids. Per germline, CDR1 KGHSH and CDR2 LQKENI. CDR3 nucleotides: TGTGCCAACTCACCTGGACAGGGGTCTAGACCTAGCACAGATACGCAGTATTTT. This encodes CANSPGQGSRPSTDTQYF. The variable domain in full, completed from reference TRBV18 and TRBJ2-3, reads NAGVMQNPRHLVRRRGQEARLRCSPMKGHSHVYWYRQLPEEGLKFMVYLQKENIIDESGMPKERFSAEFPKEGPSILRIQQVVRGDSAAYFCANSPGQGSRPSTDTQYFGPGTRLTVL.

This clonotype was counted only a few times. The gene calls are TRBV6-1 and TRBJ1-2; 7 bases line up with TRBD1. Germline CDR1 is MNHNS and CDR2 is SASEGT. V lost 7 bases to trimming and J lost 0 bases; unmatched junction nucleotides: 5. This CDR3 region has 14 residues. The CDR3 is CASTGTATNYGYTF. For the CDR3, the DNA is TGTGCCAGCACGGGGACAGCTACTAACTATGGCTACACCTTC.

This clonotype has only a few counts. The rearrangement joins TRBV20-1 to TRBJ2-2; D perhaps matches TRBD2 (5 bases). CDR1 and CDR2 from the germline V gene are DFQATT and SNEGSKA (reference sequence). The CDR3 is 15 amino acids. V was clipped by 3 bases and J by 0 bases, with 11 bases between them. The CDR3 spells CSARRGNPNTGELFF. The DNA of the CDR3 is TGCAGTGCTAGGAGAGGGAATCCGAACACCGGGGAGCTGTTTTTT.

The chain is built from TRBV9 and TRBJ2-1; the match to TRBD2 covers 11 bases. The ends lost 2 bases at V and 8 bases at J; junction bases unmatched: 15. This CDR3 spans 18 amino acids. Germline CDR1 is SGDLS and CDR2 is YYNGEE. The CDR3 region has the DNA TGTGCCAGCAGCGTCCTCGCCCATACTAGCGGGAGATTTGATGAGCAGTTCTTC. Protein sequence: CASSVLAHTSGRFDEQFF.

V is TRBV4-2 and J is TRBJ2-2; no firm D call. Trimming shortened V by 0 bases and J by 0 bases, and 14 bases separated the two germline ends. Germline lookup yields CDR1 LGHNA and CDR2 YNFKEQ. The CDR3 is 18 residues long. In DNA form, the CDR3 reads TGTGCCAGCAGCCAAGATAGTCTCTTATACGCGAACACCGGGGAGCTGTTTTTT. This translates into CASSQDSLLYANTGELFF.

V gene TRBV11-2 combines with J gene TRBJ2-3; D might be TRBD1 (6 bases). The CDR3 is 16 residues long. V was clipped by 1 base and J by 0 bases, with 11 bases between them. CDR1 is SGHAT and CDR2 is FQNNGV in the germline V gene. CDR3 region: CASSLGGRISTDTQYF. CDR3 coding DNA: TGTGCCAGCAGCTTAGGGGGGCGGATTAGCACAGATACGCAGTATTTT.

The rearrangement links TRBV9 to TRBJ2-7, with TRBD2 identical over 8 bases. The J call is doubtful: the DNA matches TRBJ2-5 better. From germline, CDR1 is SGDLS and CDR2 YYNGEE. The CDR3 length is 16 residues. DNA for the CDR3: TGTGCCAGCAGCGCAAAGTTGGCGGGAGGAGAAGAGACCCAGTACTTC. Translation: CASSAKLAGGEETQYF.

The sample holds a few counts of this clonotype. The chain couples TRBV24-1 to TRBJ2-1; either TRBD1 or TRBD2 may supply D (6 bases each). Per the germline V gene, CDR1 is KGHDR and CDR2 is SFDVKD. The length of the CDR3 is 13 residues. CDR3 region: CASSGARYNEQFF. In nucleotides, the CDR3 is TGTGCATCGTCGGGGGCTCGGTACAATGAGCAGTTCTTC.

The chain carries TRBV6-5 and TRBJ2-6; D remains ambiguous. The CDR3 covers 18 residues. Germline V gene sequence: CDR1 MNHEY, CDR2 SVGAGI. Trimming cost V 4 bases and J 0 bases, with 16 bases left between them. The CDR3, as DNA: TGTGCCAGCAGTTCGCAATGGGCAGGCCACTCTGGGGCCAACGTCCTGACTTTC. Amino acid sequence: CASSSQWAGHSGANVLTF.

The rearrangement joins TRBV27 to TRBJ2-5; D uncertain. The CDR3 runs to 14 residues. Germline assignment: CDR1 MNHEY and CDR2 SMNVEV (reference sequence). Deletions cut 7 bases from V and 11 bases from J, with 23 bases between. The CDR3: CASKDSGRNNEQYF. In DNA form, the CDR3 reads TGTGCCAGCAAAGACTCAGGACGCAACAATGAGCAGTACTTC.

This clonotype was counted a few times. This sequence joins TRBV6-2 or TRBV6-3 and TRBJ1-2; D remains unclear. Trimming took 0 bases from V and 2 from J, leaving 4 bases between them. This CDR3 contains 13 residues. Germline V gene lookup returns CDR1 MNHEY and CDR2 SVGEGT. CDR3 sequence (DNA): TGTGCCAGCAGTTACTCGAAAAACTATGGCTACACCTTC. The encoded protein is CASSYSKNYGYTF.

The J gene is TRBJ1-4, the V gene TRBV28; 7 positions agree with TRBD1. The CDR3 totals 15 residues. Germline lookup yields CDR1 MDHEN and CDR2 SYDVKM. V lost 2 bases, J lost 3 bases, and 3 bases stayed unmatched. CDR3 in amino acids: CASSLGGTANEKLFF. DNA for the CDR3: TGTGCCAGCAGTTTAGGTGGGACAGCTAATGAAAAACTGTTTTTT.

V and J are TRBV10-3 and TRBJ2-7; 8 bases align to TRBD1. J lost 3 bases, V lost 6 bases, and 4 bases had no gene match. The CDR3 is 13 residues long. Germline V gene data show CDR1 as ENHRY and CDR2 as SYGVKD. The CDR3 DNA follows: TGTGCCATCAGCAAAACAGGGGGCTACGAGCAGTACTTC. Translation: CAISKTGGYEQYF.

This sequence joins TRBV29-1 and TRBJ1-5, with D tentatively TRBD1 (6 bases). The V end lost 2 bases, the J end lost 6 bases, and 14 bases lay between the germline ends. This CDR3 region has 14 residues. The germline gives CDR1 SQVTM, CDR2 ANQGSEA. CDR3 DNA sequence: TGCAGCGTTGAATCGGGGGGGCAAGGTCAGCCCCAGCATTTT. This translates into CSVESGGQGQPQHF.

The chain combines TRBV20-1 with TRBJ1-2, with TRBD1 matching over 8 bases. This CDR3 comprises 12 residues. With V trimmed by 6 bases and J by 6 bases, 6 bases remained unmatched. The V gene's germline CDR1 is DFQATT and CDR2 SNEGSKA (reference sequence). The chain's CDR3 is CSANRGTDGYTF. The CDR3 region has the DNA TGCAGTGCAAACAGGGGGACCGATGGCTACACCTTC.

The J gene is TRBJ2-1, the V gene TRBV6-4; D might be TRBD2 (6 bases). Germline-derived CDR1 and CDR2 are MRHNA and SNTAGT. The CDR3 is made up of 16 amino acids. The V gene lost 2 bases and the J gene lost 5 bases, with 16 bases spanning the gap. CDR3 sequence (DNA): TGTGCCAGCAGTGACATGACTAGATCGCGCCACAATGAGCAGTTCTTC. Translating it yields CASSDMTRSRHNEQFF.

CDR3: CASSNSHNNEQYF. In DNA form, the CDR3 reads TGTGCCAGCAGCAACTCACACAACAATGAGCAGTACTTC. The rearrangement uses TRBV6-2 or TRBV6-3 and TRBJ2-5; D not resolved. The V gene lost 6 bases and the J gene lost 11 bases, with 19 bases spanning the gap. This CDR3 is 13 amino acids long. The V gene's germline CDR1 is MNHEY and CDR2 SVGEGT.

This clonotype turned up a few times. The chain recombines TRBV3-1 with TRBJ1-1, with a possible D match to TRBD1 (5 bases). CDR3 length equals 16 residues. Germline V gives CDR1 LGHDT, CDR2 YNNKEL (reference sequence). V was clipped by 3 bases and J by 2 bases, with 16 bases between them. In DNA, the CDR3 is TGTGCCAGCAGCCAGAGAGGGACGGACCTAAACACTGAAGCTTTCTTT. Protein: CASSQRGTDLNTEAFF.

About this clonotype: At one end the junction does not follow the germline gene, possibly because of a read error. The V call is TRBV12-3 or TRBV12-4, the J call TRBJ1-2; tentative D call: TRBD1 (5 bases). CDR3 length: 13 amino acids. The DNA of the CDR3 is TGTGCCGGCAGTCTCCGCAAGGGGTTCGGCTACACCTTC. The encoded protein is CAGSLRKGFGYTF.

V is TRBV10-3 and J is TRBJ2-1, with 8 positions matching TRBD1. Germline V gene data show CDR1 as ENHRY and CDR2 as SYGVKD. This CDR3 contains 13 residues. V lost 8 bases to trimming and J lost 6 bases; unmatched junction nucleotides: 6. The CDR3: CAIRIGQGNEQFF. CDR3 nucleotide sequence: TGTGCCATCCGGATAGGACAGGGCAATGAGCAGTTCTTC.

The DNA for the CDR3 is TGCAGTGCACCCGGCGGGGGGTCCTACGAGCAGTACTTC. It specifies CSAPGGGSYEQYF. The chain links TRBV20-1 to TRBJ2-7; TRBD2 aligns across 8 bases. The CDR3 contains 13 residues. After removal of 6 bases from V and 1 base from J, the junction contained 5 bases not matched to a gene. The germline V gene encodes CDR1 DFQATT and CDR2 SNEGSKA (reference sequence).

About this clonotype itself: The germline gene is not matched at one end of the junction; a read error may be the cause. The chain combines TRBV7-2 with TRBJ2-3; 10 bases are shared with TRBD2. CDR3 size: 18 residues. Germline V gene lookup returns CDR1 SGHTA and CDR2 FQGNSA. The CDR3 DNA follows: TGTGCCAGCAGCTTCCTGGGGAGTAGCGGGGGGACAACCCTTACGCGGTATTTT. This gives the protein CASSFLGSSGGTTLTRYF.

This clonotype was found once. CDR3 DNA: TGCGCCAGCAGCCAAACAGCCACCAGCTGTGGCTACACCTTC. Translating gives CASSQTATSCGYTF. The chain carries TRBV4-3 and TRBJ1-2, with unresolved D. The CDR3 spans 14 residues. Per the germline V gene, CDR1 is LGHNA and CDR2 is YSLEER. V gave up 2 bases and J gave up 7 bases, with 14 bases separating them.

The chain employs TRBV28 and TRBJ2-5; TRBD1 matches at 10 bases. CDR3 length: 15 residues. Per the germline V gene, CDR1 is MDHEN and CDR2 is SYDVKM. Trimming cost V 6 bases and J 5 bases; bases outside gene matches: 9. CDR3 sequence reads: CASRTGGRSRETQYF. In DNA form, the CDR3 reads TGTGCCAGCAGGACAGGGGGCCGGAGTCGCGAGACCCAGTACTTC.

This clonotype was detected only a few times. V is TRBV5-1 and J is TRBJ2-5; no firm D call. The CDR3 contains 14 residues. Per the germline V gene, CDR1 is SGHRS and CDR2 is YFSETQ. V was shortened by 2 bases and J by 3 bases, with 11 bases between the two germline ends. In nucleotides, the CDR3 is TGCGCCAGCAGCTTACAACAGAATGAAGAGACCCAGTACTTC. As protein: CASSLQQNEETQYF.

This clonotype occurred once. The V call is TRBV9, the J call TRBJ2-3; D is possibly TRBD2 (5 bases). The CDR3 spans 16 residues. Germline CDR1 and CDR2: SGDLS and YYNGEE. The germline V and J ends were trimmed by 0 bases and 6 bases, with 17 bases remaining between them. The CDR3 region is CASSVGAIRGSDTQYF. The DNA of the CDR3 is TGTGCCAGCAGCGTAGGGGCCATCCGAGGGTCCGATACGCAGTATTTT.

CDR3 residues: CASSRGPSGGSYEQYF. In DNA form, the CDR3 reads TGCGCCAGCAGCCGAGGTCCTAGCGGGGGCTCCTACGAGCAGTACTTC. V is TRBV4-1 and J is TRBJ2-7; 10 positions match TRBD2. The V segment lost 4 bases and the J segment 0 bases; nucleotides outside the gene matches: 6. In germline, CDR1 is MGHRA, CDR2 YSYEKL. The CDR3 covers 16 residues.

This clonotype came up many times. The chain links TRBV7-2 to TRBJ2-5, with 7 bases lining up with TRBD1. V dropped 2 bases and J dropped 2; count of bases not matched to a gene: 2. Germline V gives CDR1 SGHTA, CDR2 FQGNSA. The CDR3 is 14 amino acids. The CDR3 spells CASSLSRGQETQYF. As DNA, the CDR3 is TGTGCCAGCAGCTTAAGCAGGGGGCAAGAGACCCAGTACTTC.

The rearrangement joins TRBV20-1 to TRBJ2-7; the D call may be TRBD1 or TRBD2 (6 bases each). The DNA end favors TRBJ2-5, so the J call may be wrong. The CDR3 is 13 residues long. The V gene's germline CDR1 is DFQATT and CDR2 SNEGSKA (reference sequence). As DNA, the CDR3 is TGCAGTGCTAGAGAGGGGGGCATCAAGACCCAGTACTTC. Translated, it gives CSAREGGIKTQYF.

The chain has TRBV4-3 and TRBJ1-2, with D possibly being TRBD1 (6 bases). This CDR3 spans 13 amino acids. CDR1 is LGHNA, CDR2 YSLEER, per germline. Between the trimmed V and J ends, which lost 1 base and 6 bases, there was a span of 9 bases. This CDR3 is CASSQGTANGYTF. Here the CDR3 DNA reads TGCGCCAGCAGCCAAGGGACAGCTAATGGCTACACCTTC.

The chain uses TRBV6-2 or TRBV6-3 and TRBJ1-2, with D possibly TRBD1 on 6 matching bases. V was trimmed by 5 bases and J by 7 bases, leaving 11 bases between them. Germline V gene data show CDR1 as MNHEY and CDR2 as SVGEGT. This CDR3 contains 12 residues. The CDR3 is CASSRQEAGYTF. The DNA for the CDR3 is TGTGCCAGCAGTAGACAGGAAGCTGGCTACACCTTC.

CDR3 nucleotides: TGTGCCAGCAGGATGGGACTAACTAACAATGAGCAGTACTTC. It translates to CASRMGLTNNEQYF. V gene TRBV3-1 combines with J gene TRBJ2-5; 7 positions match TRBD2. This CDR3 comprises 14 residues. Germline values: CDR1 LGHDT, CDR2 YNNKEL (reference sequence). V shed 6 bases and J 11 bases; nucleotides not matched to a gene: 15.